Listed below are T cell receptor beta chains from one sample, sequenced in a study of technical replicates of blood from a few donors. Clones were read by immunoSEQ multiplex PCR, and TCRdb kept only the in-frame ones, dropping some. The repertoire holds around 90,000 clones, approximately 94% seen once, with 0.25% in the top ten. The source material was T cells isolated from PBMCs. Receptors were obtained from a human donor in good health. Both conserved end residues are part of each CDR3. A D gene is named only where the DNA matches it firmly. Expanded clones are given a class, and other clones once, few, many or no size at all.

TRBJ1-5 few TRBV6-5 NA TGTGCCAGCAGTTACTCGACGGGGTCTAAGCCCCAGCATTTT CASSYSTGSKPQHF
TRBJ2-3 NA TRBV14 TRBD2 TGTGCCAGCAGCCGACTAGCGGGAATGTCCACAGATACGCAGTATTTT CASSRLAGMSTDTQYF
TRBJ1-2 NA TRBV7-2 TRBD1 TGTGCCAGCAGCTTGGGGACAGTTCGCTATGGCTACACCTTC CASSLGTVRYGYTF
TRBJ1-3 NA TRBV13 NA TGTGCCAGCAGCCCCCTGGGAAACACCATATATTTT CASSPLGNTIYF
TRBJ2-2 NA TRBV7-9 NA TGTGCCAGCGGTCTCGCCGGCACCGGGGAGCTGTTTTTT CASGLAGTGELFF
TRBJ2-7 once TRBV4-1 TRBD1 TGCGCCAGCAGCCAACAACCGGGACAGGGTGTCGAGCAGTACTTC CASSQQPGQGVEQYF
TRBJ2-1 NA TRBV6-1 TRBD2 TGTGCCAGCAGTGAAGTGGCTAGCGGGGGGGCTGAGCAGTTCTTC CASSEVASGGAEQFF
TRBJ1-2 NA TRBV7-9 TRBD1 TGTGCCAGCAGCCCAGCGGACAGGCGTGCGGATGGCTACACCTTC CASSPADRRADGYTF
TRBJ1-5 once TRBV6-1 TRBD1 TGTGCCAGCAGTGCCAAGCCGACAGGGGATCAGCCCCAGCATTTT CASSAKPTGDQPQHF
TRBJ1-6 NA TRBV2 NA TGTGCCAGCAGTCTTACAGATATGATACCCAATTCACCCCTCCACTTT CASSLTDMIPNSPLHF
TRBJ2-3 NA TRBV7-3 TRBD2 TGTGCCAGCAGCCTAAGCGGGAGAGCAACAGATACGCAGTATTTT CASSLSGRATDTQYF
TRBJ2-7 NA TRBV6-6 NA TGTGCCAGCAGTTACTCCTTACAAGCCTACGAGCAGTACTTC CASSYSLQAYEQYF
TRBJ1-5 once TRBV5-1 TRBD1 TGCGCCAGCAGTTTGGGGGACAGTTTAAATCAGCCCCAGCATTTT CASSLGDSLNQPQHF
TRBJ1-5 NA TRBV4-1 NA TGCGCCAGCAGCCCCTCGAGAAGCCGGGGGTCTAATCAGCCCCAGCATTTT CASSPSRSRGSNQPQHF
TRBJ2-2 NA TRBV9 NA TGTGCCAGCAGCAGCGACCCAAAAACCACCGGGGAGCTGTTTTTT CASSSDPKTTGELFF
TRBJ2-7 NA TRBV6-5 TRBD2 TGTGCCAGCAGTCCCGGGGGGGCCCCCCTCTACGAGCAGTACTTC CASSPGGAPLYEQYF
TRBJ2-3 NA TRBV9 TRBD1 TGTGCCAGCAGCCCCGGGACAGCCTCATATTGGAGCACAGATACGCAGTATTTT CASSPGTASYWSTDTQYF
TRBJ2-2 NA TRBV19 TRBD2 TGTGCCAGTAGGCTAGCGGGAGACACCGGGGAGCTGTTTTTT CASRLAGDTGELFF
TRBJ2-3 NA TRBV15 NA TGTGCCACCAGCAGAGATCGGACAGCCACAGATACGCAGTATTTT CATSRDRTATDTQYF
TRBJ1-4 NA TRBV30 NA TGTGCCTGGAGTGGGGCCGAAAAACTGTTTTTT CAWSGAEKLFF
TRBJ1-2 NA TRBV7-3 TRBD1 TGTGCCAGCAGCCCGTACGACAGGGGGGATCATGGCTACACCTTC CASSPYDRGDHGYTF
TRBJ2-6 NA TRBV29-1 TRBD1 TGCAGCGTGACAGGGTCTGGGGCCAACGTCCTGACTTTC CSVTGSGANVLTF
TRBJ2-7 NA TRBV5-1 NA TGCGCCAGCAGCGTAGGGGGAACCTACGAGCAGTACTTC CASSVGGTYEQYF
TRBJ2-7 NA TRBV6-1 TRBD1 TGTGCCAGCAGCGCGCTTTACGGACAGGGCTACGAGCAGTACTTC CASSALYGQGYEQYF
TRBJ2-1 NA TRBV6-5 NA TGTGCCAGCAGTCCGATGGAGGGGACCTACAATGAGCAGTTCTTC CASSPMEGTYNEQFF
TRBJ2-1 NA TRBV9 NA TGTGCCAGCAGCGTAGAGGAGGGCCTTTCCTACAATGAGCAGTTCTTC CASSVEEGLSYNEQFF
TRBJ2-3 NA TRBV14 TRBD1 TGTGCCAGCAGCCAATGGGACAGGGTGAGGACAGATACGCAGTATTTT CASSQWDRVRTDTQYF
TRBJ2-7 NA TRBV4-1 TRBD2 TGCGCCAGCAGCCAAGGTTTTCGAGCGGGGGCCTCCTACGAGCAGTACTTC CASSQGFRAGASYEQYF
TRBJ2-5 NA TRBV10-2 TRBD2 TGCGCCAGCAGTGGGGGCAGACTAGCGGGAGTGGGGGAGACCCAGTACTTC CASSGGRLAGVGETQYF
TRBJ1-5 NA TRBV6-1 NA TGTGCCAGCAGTGATATACAGGGTATCGCCCAGCCCCAGCATTTT CASSDIQGIAQPQHF
TRBJ1-1 NA TRBV19 NA TGTGCCAGTAGTGCCCGGACTGAAGCTTTCTTT CASSARTEAFF
TRBJ1-5 NA TRBV28 NA TGTGCCAGCAGTTACCAATGGGGCAGCTCAAATCAGCCCCAGCATTTT CASSYQWGSSNQPQHF
TRBJ2-2 NA TRBV29-1 NA TGCAGCGTTGATCTTTGGGGGCGAGGGGAGCTGTTTTTT CSVDLWGRGELFF
TRBJ1-4 NA TRBV7-8 NA TGTGCCAGCAGTCAAGGGACTCTCGCGGGGGAAAAACTGTTTTTT CASSQGTLAGEKLFF
TRBJ2-7 NA TRBV28 TRBD1 TGTGCCAGCAGTCGCGACAGGGGTGCCCCTTCCTACGAGCAGTACTTC CASSRDRGAPSYEQYF
TRBJ1-2 once TRBV2 TRBD1 TGTGCCAGCAGTGTAAGGGGACAGGAAACTAACTATGGCTACACCTTC CASSVRGQETNYGYTF
TRBJ1-1 NA TRBV5-1 TRBD1 TGCGCCAGCAGCCTCGGACAGGGTTACACTGAAGCTTTCTTT CASSLGQGYTEAFF
TRBJ1-1 NA TRBV2 NA TGTGCCAGCAGATTTGAGGGAGGCGTTATGAACACTGAAGCTTTCTTT CASRFEGGVMNTEAFF
TRBJ1-6 NA TRBV21-1 NA TGTGCCAGCAGTTGGGCGGAGGCTTCACCCCTCCACTTT CASSWAEASPLHF
TRBJ1-1 NA TRBV29-1 NA TGCAGCGTTCCAGTGATCTCTTCGAACACTGAAGCTTTCTTT CSVPVISSNTEAFF
TRBJ1-1 NA TRBV7-8 NA TGTGCCAGCAGCTTAAGACTTTTACTGGGGAACACTGAAGCTTTCTTT CASSLRLLLGNTEAFF
TRBJ2-3 NA TRBV4-2 NA TGTGCCAGCAGCTTGGGGGCCGGCACAGATACGCAGTATTTT CASSLGAGTDTQYF
TRBJ2-5 NA TRBV5-4 NA TGTGCCAGCAGCTTGGCGAGAGACCAAGAGACCCAGTACTTC CASSLARDQETQYF
TRBJ2-7 NA TRBV19 TRBD2 TGTGCCAGTAGTATAGAGGCTAGCGGGAGCTACGAGCAGTACTTC CASSIEASGSYEQYF
TRBJ1-6 NA TRBV27 TRBD1 TGTGCCAGCAGCAAACTGACAGGGGGCGAACCCCTCCACTTT CASSKLTGGEPLHF
TRBJ2-5 NA TRBV11-2 TRBD2 TGTGCCAGCAGCTTAATCGGGGGGGGTGAGACCCAGTACTTC CASSLIGGGETQYF
TRBJ2-3 NA TRBV6-6 NA TGTGCCAGCACCATCGCTTTGCGAGATGCGCAGTATTTT CASTIALRDAQYF
TRBJ1-1 NA TRBV18 TRBD1 TGTGCCAGCTCACCGGGACAGGGTATCACTGAAGCTTTCTTT CASSPGQGITEAFF
TRBJ2-1 NA TRBV27 TRBD1 TGTGCCAGCAGTTCCCCGGGACAGGGATTGAATGAGCAGTTCTTC CASSSPGQGLNEQFF
TRBJ1-5 NA TRBV28 NA TGTGCCAGCAGTTTAGGACAGATCAATCAGCCCCAGCATTTT CASSLGQINQPQHF
TRBJ1-2 NA TRBV25-1 TRBD1 TGTGCCACCCTGACAGGGGATGGCTACACCTTC CATLTGDGYTF
TRBJ1-1 once TRBV7-9 NA TGTGCCAGCAGCTTCGTCACAGCGAACACTGAAGCTTTCTTT CASSFVTANTEAFF
TRBJ2-7 NA TRBV2 NA TGTGCCAGCAGTGAATCCCAGGCCAACGAGCAGTACTTC CASSESQANEQYF
TRBJ1-1 NA TRBV18 NA TGTGCCAGCTCACCAAGAACGGGTCTCGTTGCTGAAGCTTTCTTT CASSPRTGLVAEAFF